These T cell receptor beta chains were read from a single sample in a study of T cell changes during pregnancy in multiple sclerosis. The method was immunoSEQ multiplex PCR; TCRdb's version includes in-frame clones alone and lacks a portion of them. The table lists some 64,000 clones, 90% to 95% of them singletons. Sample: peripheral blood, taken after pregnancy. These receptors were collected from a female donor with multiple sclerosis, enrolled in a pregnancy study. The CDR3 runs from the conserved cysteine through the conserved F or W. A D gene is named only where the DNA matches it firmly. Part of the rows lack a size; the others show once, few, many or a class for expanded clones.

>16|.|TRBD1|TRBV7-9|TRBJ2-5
TGTGCCAGCAGCCATGACGTGACAGGGTGGGGAAAGACCCAGTACTTC
CASSHDVTGWGKTQYF
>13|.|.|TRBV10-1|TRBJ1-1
TGCGCCAGCAGTGATAGCCTGAACACTGAAGCTTTCTTT
CASSDSLNTEAFF
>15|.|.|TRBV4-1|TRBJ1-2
TGCGCCAGCAGCCCAAGGGGTAACACTAACTATGGCTACACCTTC
CASSPRGNTNYGYTF
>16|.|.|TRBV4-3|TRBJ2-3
TGCGCCAGCAGCCAAGATAGGGCGGGACTGGCAGATACGCAGTATTTT
CASSQDRAGLADTQYF
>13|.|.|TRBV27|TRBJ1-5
TGTGCCAGCAGCTTATCAATAAATCAGCCCCAGCATTTT
CASSLSINQPQHF
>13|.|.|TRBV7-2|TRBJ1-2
TGTGCCAGCAGCTTACCCTACCACTATGGCTACACCTTC
CASSLPYHYGYTF
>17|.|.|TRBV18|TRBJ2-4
TGTGCCAGCTCACCACTAGTCCGTTCCCTAGCCAAAAACATTCAGTACTTC
CASSPLVRSLAKNIQYF
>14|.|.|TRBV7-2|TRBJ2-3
TGTGCCAGCAGCTTAGGCGGAAACACAGATACGCAGTATTTT
CASSLGGNTDTQYF
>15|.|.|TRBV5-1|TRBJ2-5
TGCGCCAGCAGCTTGGACAGTGTACGACAAGAGACCCAGTACTTC
CASSLDSVRQETQYF
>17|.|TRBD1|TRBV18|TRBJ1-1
TGTGCCAGCTCACCACCAGGACCAGGGGGATGGAGAACTGAAGCTTTCTTT
CASSPPGPGGWRTEAFF
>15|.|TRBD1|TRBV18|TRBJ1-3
TGTGCCAGCTCTCCCGGGACAGGGTCTGGAAACACCATATATTTT
CASSPGTGSGNTIYF
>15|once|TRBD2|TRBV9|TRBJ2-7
TGTGCCAGCAGCGTAACGGGAGGGATCTCCTACGAGCAGTACTTC
CASSVTGGISYEQYF
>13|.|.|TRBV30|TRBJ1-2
TGTGCCTGGGGACAGCGAGTCCACTATGGCTACACCTTC
CAWGQRVHYGYTF
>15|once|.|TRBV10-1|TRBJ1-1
TGCGCCAGCAGGCCCGGGCAGGAGGCACGCACTGAAGCTTTCTTT
CASRPGQEARTEAFF
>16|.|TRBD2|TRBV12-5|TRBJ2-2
TGTGCTAGTGGTTTTTTAGCGGGAGATTTCACCGGGGAGCTGTTTTTT
CASGFLAGDFTGELFF
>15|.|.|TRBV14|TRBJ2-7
TGTGCCAGCAGCCGAAGTGCAGGGTTCGGGTACGAGCAGTACTTC
CASSRSAGFGYEQYF
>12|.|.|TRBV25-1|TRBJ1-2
TGTGCCAGCAGTGAATTTCGGTATGGCTACACCTTC
CASSEFRYGYTF
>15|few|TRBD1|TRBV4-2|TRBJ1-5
TGTGCCAGCAGCCAAGTCGGAGGGGGCCATCAGCCCCAGCATTTT
CASSQVGGGHQPQHF
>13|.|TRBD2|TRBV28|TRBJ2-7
TGTGCCAGCAGTTTTACTAGCGGGTACGAGCAGTACTTC
CASSFTSGYEQYF
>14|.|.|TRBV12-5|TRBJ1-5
TGTGCTAGTGGTTCAGGACAGATCAATCAGCCCCAGCATTTT
CASGSGQINQPQHF
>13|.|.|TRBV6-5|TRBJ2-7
TGTGCCAGCAGGGGGGGGCCCTACTACGAGCAGTACTTC
CASRGGPYYEQYF
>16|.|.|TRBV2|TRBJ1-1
TGTGCCAGCAGTGTGTATCAAGTGGGGGGGTACAATGAAGCTTTCTTT
CASSVYQVGGYNEAFF
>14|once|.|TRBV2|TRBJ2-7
TGTGCCAGCAGTGACGGGCGGGACTCCTACGAGCAGTACTTC
CASSDGRDSYEQYF
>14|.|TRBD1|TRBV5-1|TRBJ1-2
TGCGCCAGCAGCCATGGACAGGGGGTGCTTGGCTACACCTTC
CASSHGQGVLGYTF
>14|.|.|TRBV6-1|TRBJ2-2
TGTGCCAGCAGTGAACAGAAGAACACCGGGGAGCTGTTTTTT
CASSEQKNTGELFF
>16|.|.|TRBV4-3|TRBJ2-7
TGCGCCAGCAGCCAAGGCCTGCGCGGTCAGTCCTACGAGCAGTACTTC
CASSQGLRGQSYEQYF
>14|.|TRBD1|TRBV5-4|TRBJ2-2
TGTGCCAGCAGCAAGGGACAGGGAGCCGGGGAGCTGTTTTTT
CASSKGQGAGELFF
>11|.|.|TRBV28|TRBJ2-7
TGTGCCAGCAGCTCTAGGGGCGAGCAGTACTTC
CASSSRGEQYF
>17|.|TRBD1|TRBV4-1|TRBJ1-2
TGCGCCAGCAGCCAAGACTCGTCCTGGACAGGGGATCATGGCTACACCTTC
CASSQDSSWTGDHGYTF
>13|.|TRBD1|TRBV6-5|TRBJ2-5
TGTGCCAGTCGGGGACAGGGACAAGAGACCCAGTACTTC
CASRGQGQETQYF
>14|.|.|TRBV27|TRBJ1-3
TGTGCCAGCAGTTCCCGTCCGGGAGGAAACACCATATATTTT
CASSSRPGGNTIYF
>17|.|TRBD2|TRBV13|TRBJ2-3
TGTGCCAGCAGCTTAACCGGGGGACTAGCGGTCACAGATACGCAGTATTTT
CASSLTGGLAVTDTQYF
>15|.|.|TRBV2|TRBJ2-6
TGTGCCAGCAGGCCCAGGGGCTCTGGGGCCAACGTCCTGACTTTC
CASRPRGSGANVLTF
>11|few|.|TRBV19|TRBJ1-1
TGTGCCAGTATGGAGAGGACTGAAGCTTTCTTT
CASMERTEAFF
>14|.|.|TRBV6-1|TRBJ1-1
TGTGCCAGCAGTGAACTTTATATGAACACTGAAGCTTTCTTT
CASSELYMNTEAFF
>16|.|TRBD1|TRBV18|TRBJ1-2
TGTGCCAGCTCACCGGACCGGGACAGGGGGCCGGGTGGCTACACCTTC
CASSPDRDRGPGGYTF
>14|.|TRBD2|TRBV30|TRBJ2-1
TGTGCCTGGAGTACTAGCGGGATGTACAATGAGCAGTTCTTC
CAWSTSGMYNEQFF
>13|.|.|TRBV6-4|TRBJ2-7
TGTGCCAGCAGTAGATATCCGGGGTACGAGCAGTACTTC
CASSRYPGYEQYF
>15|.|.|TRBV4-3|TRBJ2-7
TGCGCCAGCAGGTCGGGATCGACAGGATTCTACGAGCAGTACTTC
CASRSGSTGFYEQYF
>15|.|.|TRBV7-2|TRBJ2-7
TGTGCCAGCAGCTTAGGGCTAGCGCCAACCTACGAGCAGTACTTC
CASSLGLAPTYEQYF
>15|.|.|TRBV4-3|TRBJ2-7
TGCGCCAGCAGCCAAGAAGTCAAGGGGTACTACGAGCAGTACTTC
CASSQEVKGYYEQYF
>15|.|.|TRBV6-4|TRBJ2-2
TGTGCCAGCAGTGACTCTCAGGAAGGCTCCGGGGAGCTGTTTTTT
CASSDSQEGSGELFF
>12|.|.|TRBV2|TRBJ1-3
TGTGCCAGCAACAGGGTAGGAAACACCATATATTTT
CASNRVGNTIYF